These 20 T cell receptor beta chains were all obtained from the same sample, sequenced in a study of CD8 T cells in ankylosing spondylitis. Findings of the study overall: It appeared that ankylosing spondylitis blood was characterized by a TCR beta motif of several highly homologous variants.

TCRdb reprocessed the 5' RACE reads with MiXCR, giving one entry per CDR3 protein. This sample yields some 840,000 distinct CDR3 sequences, of which 10% to 15% are seen a single time; approximately 0.51% belongs to the top ten. Their antigens are not known. Specimen: blood, either unsorted or a sorted T cell fraction (not recorded which). These receptors originate from a male donor with ankylosing spondylitis.

This rearrangement joins TRBV19 to TRBJ2-1; TRBD2 matches 8 bases. The length of the CDR3 is 17 residues. V gave up 3 bases and J gave up 0 bases; unmatched junction bases: 7. Germline CDR1 LNHDA, CDR2 SQIVND (reference sequence). The CDR3 is CASSMSSSGFSYNEQFF. Here the CDR3 DNA reads TGTGCCAGTAGTATGAGCTCTAGCGGGTTCTCCTACAATGAGCAGTTCTTC. Based on the CDR3 plus reference TRBV19 and TRBJ2-1, the full variable domain is DGGITQSPKYLFRKEGQNVTLSCEQNLNHDAMYWYRQDPGQGLRLIYYSQIVNDFQKGDIAEGYSVSREKKESFPLTVTSAQKNPTAFYLCASSMSSSGFSYNEQFFGPGTRLTVL.

There are a few counts of this clonotype. The V and J genes are TRBV3-1 and TRBJ2-1; D perhaps matches TRBD1 (6 bases). Germline V gene data show CDR1 as LGHDT and CDR2 as YNNKEL (reference sequence). V lost 0 bases and J lost 8, with 11 bases in between. This CDR3 is built from 14 residues. Here the CDR3 reads CASSQEQGTHEQFF. The CDR3 DNA reads as TGTGCCAGCAGCCAAGAACAGGGTACCCATGAGCAGTTCTTC.

The gene calls are TRBV5-6 and TRBJ1-4; maybe TRBD1 (5 bases). The CDR3 loop spans 14 amino acids. Germline lookup yields CDR1 SGHDT and CDR2 YYEEEE. V was trimmed by 2 bases and J by 7 bases, leaving 12 bases between them. CDR3 DNA: TGTGCCAGCAGCTTACGAGGGGTGGGTGAAAAACTGTTTTTT. Encoded protein: CASSLRGVGEKLFF.

The table lists this clonotype with a few counts. DNA of the CDR3: TGTGCCAGCAGTTACACTCCCGACCACGAGCAGTACTTC. This gives the protein CASSYTPDHEQYF. The genes are TRBV6-6 and TRBJ2-7; D ambiguous. CDR3 size: 13 residues. Trimming stripped 2 bases from V and 5 bases from J, with 10 bases between. Germline CDR1 MNHNY, CDR2 SVGAGI (reference sequence).

In its sample, this clonotype was seen many times. The chain links TRBV29-1 to TRBJ2-2; possibly TRBD2 for D (6 bases). Per germline, CDR1 SQVTM and CDR2 ANQGSEA. Between the trimmed V and J ends, which lost 3 bases and 6 bases, there was a span of 17 bases. There are 15 residues in the CDR3. CDR3 region: CSVETGPAGSGELFF. The DNA for the CDR3 is TGCAGCGTTGAGACGGGGCCCGCGGGATCCGGGGAGCTGTTTTTT.

This clonotype was counted between two and nine times. The V gene is TRBV20-1, the J gene TRBJ1-1; D is unclear. Trimming left V 5 bases short and J 5 bases short, with 12 bases between. CDR1 and CDR2 (germline): DFQATT, SNEGSKA (reference sequence). This CDR3 has 12 residues. The CDR3 loop reads CSAPEGETEAFF. The CDR3 nucleotides are TGCAGTGCTCCGGAGGGCGAGACTGAAGCTTTCTTT.

This clonotype has more than one count but fewer than ten. V and J are TRBV15 and TRBJ1-1; D remains ambiguous. The CDR3 covers 15 residues. Germline values: CDR1 LNHNV, CDR2 YYDKDF (reference sequence). Trimming shortened V by 0 bases and J by 0 bases, and 8 bases separated the two germline ends. DNA for the CDR3: TGTGCCACCAGCAGAGAGGGAGCAATGAACACTGAAGCTTTCTTT. This sequence encodes CATSREGAMNTEAFF. The variable domain in full, with the rest retrieved from reference TRBV15 and TRBJ1-1, is DAMVIQNPRYQVTQFGKPVTLSCSQTLNHNVMYWYQQKSSQAPKLLFHYYDKDFNNEADTPDNFQSRRPNTSFCFLDIRSPGLGDTAMYLCATSREGAMNTEAFFGQGTRLTVV.

This clonotype appeared many times. The chain links TRBV5-1 to TRBJ2-1; no clear D. The V end lost 0 bases, the J end lost 0 bases, and 10 bases lay between the germline ends. This CDR3 contains 16 residues. In germline, CDR1 is SGHRS, CDR2 YFSETQ. CDR3 region: CASSLVGLGSYNEQFF. The CDR3, as DNA: TGCGCCAGCAGCTTGGTTGGCCTTGGCTCCTACAATGAGCAGTTCTTC.

The V call is TRBV12-3 or TRBV12-4, the J call TRBJ1-2; D unclear. Trimming removed 6 bases at V and 4 bases at J, with 15 bases between. The CDR3 length is 14 residues. The CDR3 region is CASSPRVLIYGYTF. The CDR3 DNA reads as TGTGCCAGCAGCCCGAGGGTCTTAATCTATGGCTACACCTTC.

In this sample, this clonotype turned up a few times. V is TRBV5-1 and J is TRBJ1-2, with D unclear. The germline V gene has CDR1 SGHRS and CDR2 YFSETQ. The V end was cut by 4 bases, the J end by 6 bases, with 19 bases between. The CDR3 consists of 15 residues. The CDR3 coding sequence is TGCGCCAGCAGCCCTATGAGTTTGGCGCAAAATGGCTACACCTTC. As protein: CASSPMSLAQNGYTF.

The chain employs TRBV20-1 and TRBJ2-7; possibly TRBD2 for D (6 bases). Trimming took off 0 bases at V and 0 bases at J, with 12 bases between the two ends. Germline loops: CDR1 DFQATT, CDR2 SNEGSKA (reference sequence). The CDR3 contains 15 residues. CDR3 DNA sequence: TGCAGTGCTAGAGATTTTAGCGGATACTCCTACGAGCAGTACTTC. This gives the protein CSARDFSGYSYEQYF.

Comment on this clonotype: As the CDR3 is not closed by the conserved phenylalanine or tryptophan, this likely results from a read error. CDR3 DNA sequence: TGTGCCAGCATTTGGGCGGGGTCAAACTACAATGAGCAGTTCCTC. Residues: CASIWAGSNYNEQFL. V and J are TRBV6-2 or TRBV6-3 and TRBJ2-1, with D maybe TRBD2 (6 bases). This CDR3 region has 15 residues. Trimming shortened V by 7 bases and J by 3 bases, and 16 bases separated the two germline ends. Germline CDR1 reads MNHEY; CDR2 reads SVGEGT.

This clonotype was found a few times. The CDR3 here is CASTGRDRYNEQFF. DNA for the CDR3: TGTGCCAGCACCGGGCGGGACAGATACAATGAGCAGTTCTTC. The chain is built from TRBV7-9 and TRBJ2-1; D possibly corresponds to TRBD1 (7 bases). The V gene lost 7 bases and the J gene lost 4 bases, with 14 bases spanning the gap. The CDR3 sequence is 14 residues long. The germline V gene has CDR1 SEHNR and CDR2 FQNEAQ (reference sequence). The whole variable domain, filled in from reference TRBV7-9 and TRBJ2-1, reads DTGVSQNPRHKITKRGQNVTFRCDPISEHNRLYWYRQTLGQGPEFLTYFQNEAQLEKSRLLSDRFSAERPKGSFSTLEIQRTEQGDSAMYLCASTGRDRYNEQFFGPGTRLTVL.

This clonotype appeared many times. This sequence joins TRBV29-1 and TRBJ2-4; 9 nucleotides align to TRBD2. Trimming at V came to 3 bases and at J to 2 bases, leaving 8 bases not matched to a gene. This CDR3 spans 16 amino acids. Looked up from germline, CDR1 is SQVTM and CDR2 is ANQGSEA. The CDR3 bases are TGCAGCGTTGATGCGGGAGGGGTTGGGTCCAAAAACATTCAGTACTTC. Its protein is CSVDAGGVGSKNIQYF.

This rearrangement joins TRBV28 to TRBJ2-5; tentative D call: TRBD1 (5 bases). V lost 6 bases and J lost 1, with 24 bases in between. This CDR3 contains 18 residues. Germline values: CDR1 MDHEN, CDR2 SYDVKM. CDR3 nucleotide sequence: TGTGCCAGCAGCCAAGTGGGTTTAGCAGGGCACTTCCAAGAGACCCAGTACTTC. It yields the protein CASSQVGLAGHFQETQYF.

At least ten counts were recorded for this clonotype. The V and J genes are TRBV5-1 and TRBJ1-2; D perhaps matches TRBD1 (5 bases). CDR1 is SGHRS, CDR2 YFSETQ, per germline. V dropped 4 bases and J dropped 8 bases, with 12 bases sitting between them. This CDR3 spans 12 amino acids. CDR3 sequence reads: CASSQQDEGYTF. The DNA for the CDR3 is TGCGCCAGCAGCCAACAGGACGAAGGCTACACCTTC.

The rearrangement links TRBV10-3 to TRBJ2-5, with 7 positions matching TRBD1. This CDR3 has 15 amino acids. Trimming removed 0 bases from V and 5 bases from J; junction bases left unmatched: 6. CDR1 and CDR2 from the germline V gene are ENHRY and SYGVKD. The CDR3 sequence: CAISESTKGAETQYF. The CDR3 DNA sequence: TGTGCCATCAGTGAGTCGACTAAGGGGGCGGAGACCCAGTACTTC.

This clonotype has a count of ten or more. This rearrangement joins TRBV4-1 to TRBJ1-1; D is unresolved. V was shortened by 2 bases and J by 1 base, with 5 bases between the two germline ends. Per germline, CDR1 MGHRA and CDR2 YSYEKL. This CDR3 contains 13 residues. The chain's CDR3 is CASSQWGNTEAFF. CDR3 DNA: TGCGCCAGCAGCCAATGGGGGAACACTGAAGCTTTCTTT.

This clonotype was observed a few times. The chain links TRBV5-1 to TRBJ1-1, with D hard to call. The CDR3 runs to 13 residues. Germline V gene data show CDR1 as SGHRS and CDR2 as YFSETQ. The germline V and J ends were trimmed by 2 bases and 4 bases, with 9 bases remaining between them. CDR3 nucleotides: TGCGCCAGCAGCTTCGAAGGCCTCACTGAAGCTTTCTTT. Translated: CASSFEGLTEAFF.

This clonotype was seen only a few times. The rearrangement joins TRBV2 to TRBJ2-3; unclear D gene. V shed 2 bases and J shed 8 bases, with 5 bases lying between them. The CDR3 totals 11 residues. Germline lookup yields CDR1 SNHLY and CDR2 FYNNEI. CDR3 in amino acids: CASSETVTQYF. The CDR3 nucleotides are TGTGCCAGCAGTGAAACTGTTACGCAGTATTTT.